In this sample, the clone carrying this TCR beta chain turned up many times. Antigen unknown. This record belongs to a study of T cells after yellow fever vaccination. Study-wide results and limits: Weaker overall was a secondary response that nonetheless peaked faster, on day 5 versus 15. Booster samples showed a return of most primary-vaccination clones (around 96% CD4, approximately 88% CD8). The study noted that FACS-sorted repertoires could contain abundant clonotypes contaminating from the bulk population.

The CDR3 is made up of 13 amino acids. Germline CDR1 SGHRS, CDR2 YFSETQ. The V and J ends lost 4 bases and 3 bases respectively, with 11 bases between them. Template-switching 5'RACE yielded the TCR cDNA; a universal primer site and UMIs were added in the process. One entry per CDR3 protein results from TCRdb running MiXCR on the 5' RACE reads. The sample lists some 400,000 distinct CDR3 sequences, approximately 5.7% seen once, with approximately 16% in the top ten. J is TRBJ2-7 and V is TRBV5-1, with no clear D. The sequenced sample was PBMCs, obtained 5 days after the yellow fever booster vaccination. The receptor's source is a man aged 25 to 45 who received the YFV17D yellow fever vaccine. The CDR3 bases are TGCGCCAGCAGCACCGGCACTAACTACGAGCAGTACTTC. It yields the protein CASSTGTNYEQYF.